The 32 T cell receptor beta chains given below trace back to one sample, sequenced in a study of T cell responses to AZD1222 COVID-19 vaccine. Data came from immunoSEQ multiplex PCR; TCRdb stores just in-frame clones and leaves some out. The sample shows about 160,000 clones, approximately 90% of them seen only once. The sequences come from peripheral blood, collected on day 0 of AZD1222 vaccination. The receptors originated from an adult in good health.

The rearrangement joins TRBV7-6 to TRBJ2-3, with 10 bases fitting TRBD2. J was trimmed by 1 base and V by 3 bases; bases with no gene match: 4. CDR1 SGHVS and CDR2 FNYEAQ come from the germline V gene. The CDR3 totals 16 residues. CDR3 residues: CASSFGTSDGTDTQYF. The DNA for the CDR3 is TGTGCCAGCAGCTTCGGGACTAGCGACGGCACAGATACGCAGTATTTT.

The chain joins TRBV12-3 or TRBV12-4 to TRBJ1-1, with D uncertain. CDR3 length: 13 amino acids. The V end lost 2 bases, the J end lost 8 bases, and 12 bases lay between the germline ends. The CDR3 DNA reads as TGTGCCAGCAGTTTATCGGGGTCGAAGGAAGCTTTCTTT. Residues: CASSLSGSKEAFF.

In DNA form, the CDR3 reads TGTGCCAGCAGTGATAATAAGGCGAATCAGCCCCAGCATTTT. It specifies CASSDNKANQPQHF. V and J are TRBV2 and TRBJ1-5; D is unclear. V was pared by 3 bases and J by 4 bases, with 10 bases between. The CDR3 loop spans 14 amino acids. Per the germline V gene, CDR1 is SNHLY and CDR2 is FYNNEI.

This chain uses TRBV28 with TRBJ2-7; a weak D match, TRBD2 (6 bases). The germline gives CDR1 MDHEN, CDR2 SYDVKM. V was shortened by 6 bases and J by 3 bases, with 9 bases between the two germline ends. The CDR3 extends over 12 amino acids. The CDR3 DNA is TGTGCCAGCAGCGGGACTCTCTACGAGCAGTACTTC. Translating gives CASSGTLYEQYF. The complete variable domain, with remaining parts taken from reference TRBV28 and TRBJ2-7, reads DVKVTQSSRYLVKRTGEKVFLECVQDMDHENMFWYRQDPGLGLRLIYFSYDVKMKEKGDIPEGYSVSREKKERFSLILESASTNQTSMYLCASSGTLYEQYFGPGTRLTVT.

This chain connects TRBV3-1 (or the pseudogene TRBV3-2) to TRBJ2-1, with D unclear. V was cut by 4 bases and J by 0 bases, with 7 bases left in between. The CDR3 covers 14 residues. The germline V gene has CDR1 LGHDT and CDR2 YNNKEL (reference sequence). CDR3 in DNA: TGTGCCAGCAGCCCAGGTCGCTCCTACAATGAGCAGTTCTTC. Protein product: CASSPGRSYNEQFF.

The rearrangement links TRBV30 to TRBJ2-1, with 11 bases matching TRBD2. J gave up 7 bases and V 0 bases, and 5 bases lay outside the gene matches. Germline CDR1 is GTSNPN and CDR2 is SVGIG (reference sequence). CDR3 length: 15 amino acids. The CDR3 region is CAWSVATSGANEQFF. CDR3 nucleotides: TGTGCCTGGAGTGTAGCGACTAGCGGGGCTAATGAGCAGTTCTTC. Combining the CDR3 with reference TRBV30 and TRBJ2-1 gives the whole variable domain SQTIHQWPATLVQPVGSPLSLECTVEGTSNPNLYWYRQAAGRGLQLLFYSVGIGQISSEVPQNLSASRPQDRQFILSSKKLLLSDSGFYLCAWSVATSGANEQFFGPGTRLTVL.

V gene TRBV2 combines with J gene TRBJ2-7; 10 bases are shared with TRBD2. The CDR3 spans 13 residues. Germline V gives CDR1 SNHLY, CDR2 FYNNEI. J gave up 4 bases and V 8 bases, and 5 bases lay outside the gene matches. This chain's CDR3 is CASGSGRAYEQYF. The CDR3 nucleotides read TGTGCCAGCGGGAGCGGGAGGGCTTACGAGCAGTACTTC.

The chain couples TRBV7-9 to TRBJ1-2; unclear D gene. The germline V and J ends were trimmed by 5 bases and 0 bases, with 13 bases remaining between them. Germline-derived CDR1 and CDR2 are SEHNR and FQNEAQ (reference sequence). This CDR3 is built from 15 residues. This CDR3 is CASSAQELTNYGYTF. For the CDR3, the DNA is TGTGCCAGCAGCGCGCAAGAGCTTACTAACTATGGCTACACCTTC.

This clone has a handful of counts. This chain connects TRBV21-1 to TRBJ1-1; no check of the table's D call, TRBD1, against the DNA was made. TRBV21-1 is classified as a pseudogene. This CDR3 contains 14 residues. This chain's CDR3 is CASSKGQANTEAFF. DNA for the CDR3: TGTGCCAGCAGCAAAGGGCAGGCCAACACTGAAGCTTTCTTT.

This sequence joins TRBV7-9 and TRBJ2-1, with D possibly being TRBD1 (7 bases). V gave up 2 bases and J gave up 8 bases, with 13 bases separating them. This CDR3 comprises 14 residues. Germline-derived CDR1 and CDR2 are SEHNR and FQNEAQ (reference sequence). The CDR3 loop reads CASSLRRGADEQFF. CDR3 DNA: TGTGCCAGCAGCTTACGCAGGGGGGCCGATGAGCAGTTCTTC. Supplemented by reference TRBV7-9 and TRBJ2-1, the full variable domain reads DTGVSQNPRHKITKRGQNVTFRCDPISEHNRLYWYRQTLGQGPEFLTYFQNEAQLEKSRLLSDRFSAERPKGSFSTLEIQRTEQGDSAMYLCASSLRRGADEQFFGPGTRLTVL.

This sequence joins TRBV28 and TRBJ2-7; 10 bases agree with TRBD2. The V and J ends lost 6 bases and 4 bases, in that order; junction bases with no gene match: 6. Germline V lookup: CDR1 MDHEN, CDR2 SYDVKM. This CDR3 spans 14 amino acids. The CDR3 DNA reads as TGTGCCAGCAGCCCGCTAGCGGGGGATTACGAGCAGTACTTC. This translates into CASSPLAGDYEQYF.

This clone was seen once. The chain uses TRBV7-9 and TRBJ1-2, with a tentative D call TRBD1 (5 bases). Trimming cost V 3 bases and J 3 bases, with 11 bases left between them. The CDR3 loop spans 14 amino acids. Germline assignment: CDR1 SEHNR and CDR2 FQNEAQ (reference sequence). The CDR3 nucleotides are TGTGCCAGCAGCTTGGGAGGGGAATACTATGGCTACACCTTC. It encodes CASSLGGEYYGYTF.

The chain joins TRBV29-1 to TRBJ2-7; 9 bases line up with TRBD1. Germline V gene data show CDR1 as SQVTM and CDR2 as ANQGSEA. The junction had 5 bases not matched to a gene; V was cut back by 1 base and J by 4 bases. The CDR3 has 14 residues. The CDR3 sequence: CSVEAGTGRYEQYF. DNA for the CDR3: TGCAGCGTTGAAGCCGGGACAGGGAGGTACGAGCAGTACTTC.

This rearrangement joins TRBV11-3 to TRBJ2-7; 9 positions match TRBD2. Germline lookup yields CDR1 SGHNT and CDR2 YENEEA. CDR3 length: 16 amino acids. V shed 1 base and J 2 bases; nucleotides not matched to a gene: 6. The CDR3 DNA is TGTGCCAGCAGCTTAGGGGGACTAGCCCTAACCTACGAGCAGTACTTC. As protein: CASSLGGLALTYEQYF.

The chain carries TRBV12-3 or TRBV12-4 and TRBJ2-1; D is unclear. Trimming removed 1 base from V and 7 bases from J, with 8 bases in between. This CDR3 spans 13 amino acids. The CDR3 sequence is CASSLGIRNEQFF. CDR3 DNA sequence: TGTGCCAGCAGTTTAGGGATACGAAATGAGCAGTTCTTC.

The V gene is TRBV5-1, the J gene TRBJ2-3; a possible D gene is TRBD2 (5 bases). CDR1 is SGHRS and CDR2 is YFSETQ in the germline V gene. The V end lost 0 bases, the J end lost 6 bases, and 17 bases lay between the germline ends. The CDR3 consists of 16 residues. The chain's CDR3 is CASSLVSSTTGDTQYF. The CDR3 DNA is TGCGCCAGCAGCTTGGTTTCGAGCACCACGGGGGATACGCAGTATTTT.

The chain employs TRBV5-1 and TRBJ1-1; the D is unclear. The V and J ends lost 4 bases and 0 bases respectively, with 19 bases between them. CDR1 is SGHRS, CDR2 YFSETQ, per germline. The CDR3 runs 17 residues. CDR3 protein: CASSLAPGGFLNTEAFF. CDR3 DNA: TGCGCCAGCAGCCTGGCCCCAGGTGGGTTCCTGAACACTGAAGCTTTCTTT. The full variable domain, rest sourced from reference TRBV5-1 and TRBJ1-1, is KAGVTQTPRYLIKTRGQQVTLSCSPISGHRSVSWYQQTPGQGLQFLFEYFSETQRNKGNFPGRFSGRQFSNSRSEMNVSTLELGDSALYLCASSLAPGGFLNTEAFFGQGTRLTVV.

With regard to this clone: Other nucleotide sequences in the sample specify the same CDR3. The chain links TRBV29-1 to TRBJ1-2, with TRBD1 matching 7 bases. The CDR3 runs to 12 residues. V was clipped by 6 bases and J by 2 bases; unmatched bases: 3. CDR1 is SQVTM, CDR2 ANQGSEA, per germline. This CDR3 reads CSVEQGNYGYTF. The CDR3 nucleotides are TGCAGCGTGGAACAGGGGAACTATGGCTACACCTTC.

CDR3 bases: TGTGCCAGTAGTACCCGGGACAGGGGCGTAAGTCGGAACACCGGGGAGCTGTTTTTT. Residues: CASSTRDRGVSRNTGELFF. This rearrangement joins TRBV19 to TRBJ2-2; 10 nucleotides agree with TRBD1. Trimming removed 4 bases from V and 1 base from J; junction bases left unmatched: 12. Germline CDR1 LNHDA, CDR2 SQIVND (reference sequence). This CDR3 comprises 19 residues.

CDR3 sequence reads: CAWRAGLAGTGELFF. The CDR3, as DNA: TGTGCCTGGAGGGCCGGACTAGCGGGAACCGGGGAGCTGTTTTTT. The rearrangement joins TRBV30 to TRBJ2-2; 12 bases map to TRBD2. Germline CDR1 GTSNPN, CDR2 SVGIG (reference sequence). After removal of 3 bases from V and 5 bases from J, the junction contained 4 bases not matched to a gene. The CDR3 sequence is 15 residues long. The complete variable domain, with remaining parts taken from reference TRBV30 and TRBJ2-2, reads SQTIHQWPATLVQPVGSPLSLECTVEGTSNPNLYWYRQAAGRGLQLLFYSVGIGQISSEVPQNLSASRPQDRQFILSSKKLLLSDSGFYLCAWRAGLAGTGELFFGEGSRLTVL.

The rearrangement uses TRBV28 and TRBJ1-2, with a weak D call TRBD1 (6 bases). This CDR3 comprises 12 residues. Germline loops: CDR1 MDHEN, CDR2 SYDVKM. The ends were cut back, 6 bases at V and 7 bases at J, with 12 bases in the middle. DNA of the CDR3: TGTGCCAGCAGCTCGGGGGCGCGTGGCTACACCTTC. Protein product: CASSSGARGYTF.

This chain links TRBV7-9 with TRBJ1-4; D unresolved. V was trimmed by 1 base and J by 8 bases, leaving 11 bases between them. In germline, CDR1 is SEHNR, CDR2 FQNEAQ (reference sequence). The CDR3 has 14 amino acids. CDR3 amino acids: CASSLGVLSEKLFF. CDR3 in DNA: TGTGCCAGCAGCTTAGGGGTCCTTAGCGAAAAACTGTTTTTT.

V is TRBV30 and J is TRBJ1-4; D is perhaps TRBD1 (6 bases). V was clipped by 6 bases and J by 1 base, with 12 bases between them. The germline V gene has CDR1 GTSNPN and CDR2 SVGIG (reference sequence). The CDR3 consists of 14 residues. The CDR3 sequence is CACHLRGTNEKLFF. The CDR3 coding sequence is TGTGCCTGCCATCTCAGGGGAACTAATGAAAAACTGTTTTTT.

The chain joins TRBV29-1 to TRBJ2-3; TRBD1 might be the D (6 bases). The V gene's germline CDR1 is SQVTM and CDR2 ANQGSEA. V was clipped by 7 bases and J by 2 bases, with 10 bases between them. This CDR3 spans 12 amino acids. CDR3 protein: CSGQGITDTQYF. CDR3 in DNA: TGCAGCGGTCAGGGGATCACAGATACGCAGTATTTT.

The rearrangement uses TRBV29-1 and TRBJ1-4; possibly TRBD1 for D (6 bases). Trimming cost V 3 bases and J 8 bases, with 10 bases left between them. CDR1 SQVTM and CDR2 ANQGSEA come from the germline V gene. This CDR3 is 12 amino acids long. CDR3 DNA: TGCAGCGTTGAGGGACACGACGAAAAACTGTTTTTT. Its translation: CSVEGHDEKLFF.

The chain recombines TRBV10-3 with TRBJ2-1; 12 bases agree with TRBD2. V was pared by 8 bases and J by 3 bases, with 14 bases of the junction left unmatched. In germline, CDR1 is ENHRY, CDR2 SYGVKD. The CDR3 consists of 18 residues. The CDR3: CAIGPGLAGIRVYNEQFF. For the CDR3, the DNA is TGTGCCATCGGACCCGGACTAGCGGGAATTAGAGTCTACAATGAGCAGTTCTTC.

The V gene is TRBV6-5, the J gene TRBJ1-5, with D perhaps matching TRBD1 (5 bases). CDR1 MNHEY and CDR2 SVGAGI come from the germline V gene. The V end was cut by 5 bases, the J end by 7 bases, with 15 bases between. The CDR3 covers 14 residues. The CDR3, as DNA: TGTGCCAGCAGTACCCAGTCTCAGGGCCAGCCCCAGCATTTT. This gives the protein CASSTQSQGQPQHF.

This chain uses TRBV7-3 with TRBJ2-1, with 15 bases fitting TRBD2. J lost 7 bases, V lost 0 bases, and 4 bases had no gene match. The V gene's germline CDR1 is SGHTA and CDR2 FQGTGA. The CDR3 is 17 residues long. Here the CDR3 reads CASSLTGGTSGRNEQFF. The CDR3 coding sequence is TGTGCCAGCAGCTTAACCGGCGGGACTAGCGGGAGGAATGAGCAGTTCTTC.

The rearrangement uses TRBV3-1 (or the pseudogene TRBV3-2) and TRBJ1-1; D call uncertain. This CDR3 has 15 amino acids. Germline V gene sequence: CDR1 LGHDT, CDR2 YNNKEL (reference sequence). The V end lost 0 bases, the J end lost 4 bases, and 12 bases lay between the germline ends. The DNA for the CDR3 is TGTGCCAGCAGCCAAGAAGGTCCGCTGAGCACTGAAGCTTTCTTT. Translated, it gives CASSQEGPLSTEAFF.

The chain combines TRBV12-3 or TRBV12-4 with TRBJ2-7; D is undetermined. The CDR3 extends over 13 amino acids. V was trimmed by 6 bases and J by 2 bases, leaving 11 bases between them. The CDR3 DNA reads as TGTGCCAGCAGGGTAACAGCGACCTACGAGCAGTACTTC. Its translation is CASRVTATYEQYF.

The CDR3, as DNA: TGTGCCACCAGTGATTCGGGGACTAGCGTTGGTGAGCAGTTCTTC. Protein: CATSDSGTSVGEQFF. The chain uses TRBV24-1 and TRBJ2-1; 10 positions agree with TRBD2. The CDR3 loop spans 15 amino acids. V lost 2 bases to trimming and J lost 9 bases; unmatched junction nucleotides: 6. Per germline, CDR1 KGHDR and CDR2 SFDVKD.

The chain has TRBV2 and TRBJ1-4; 12 bases are shared with TRBD1. Looked up from germline, CDR1 is SNHLY and CDR2 is FYNNEI. J gave up 7 bases and V 8 bases, and 11 bases lay outside the gene matches. The CDR3 is 16 amino acids. CDR3 protein: CASGSGGTGGGEKLFF. In nucleotides, the CDR3 is TGTGCCAGCGGCTCCGGGGGGACAGGGGGCGGTGAAAAACTGTTTTTT.